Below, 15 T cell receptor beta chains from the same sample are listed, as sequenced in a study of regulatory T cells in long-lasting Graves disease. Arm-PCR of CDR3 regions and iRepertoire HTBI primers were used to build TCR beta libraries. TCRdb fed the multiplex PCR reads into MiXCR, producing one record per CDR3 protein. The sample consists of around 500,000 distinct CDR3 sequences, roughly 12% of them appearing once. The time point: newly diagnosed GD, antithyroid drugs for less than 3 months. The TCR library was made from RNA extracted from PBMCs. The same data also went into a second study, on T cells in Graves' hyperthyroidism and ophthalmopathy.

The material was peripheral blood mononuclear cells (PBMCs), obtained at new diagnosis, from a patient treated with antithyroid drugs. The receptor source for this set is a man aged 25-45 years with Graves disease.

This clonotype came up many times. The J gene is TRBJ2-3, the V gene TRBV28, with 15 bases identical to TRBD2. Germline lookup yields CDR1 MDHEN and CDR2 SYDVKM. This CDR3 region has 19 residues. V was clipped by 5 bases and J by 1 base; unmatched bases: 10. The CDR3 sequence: CASSPTGTSGGRGTDTQYF. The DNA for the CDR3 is TGTGCCAGCAGTCCTACCGGGACTAGCGGGGGGAGGGGCACAGATACGCAGTATTTT.

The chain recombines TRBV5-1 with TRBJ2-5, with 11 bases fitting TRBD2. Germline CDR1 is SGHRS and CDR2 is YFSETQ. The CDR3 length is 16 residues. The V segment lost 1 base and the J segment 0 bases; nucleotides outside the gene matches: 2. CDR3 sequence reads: CASSLIAGGNQETQYF. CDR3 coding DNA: TGCGCCAGCAGCTTGATAGCGGGAGGGAACCAAGAGACCCAGTACTTC.

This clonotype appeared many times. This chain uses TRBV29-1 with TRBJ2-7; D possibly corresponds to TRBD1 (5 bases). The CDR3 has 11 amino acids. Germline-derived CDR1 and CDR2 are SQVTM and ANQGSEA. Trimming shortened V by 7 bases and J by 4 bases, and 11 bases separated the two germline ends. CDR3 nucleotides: TGCAGCGGCGAAAAGGGGTACGAGCAGTACTTC. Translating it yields CSGEKGYEQYF.

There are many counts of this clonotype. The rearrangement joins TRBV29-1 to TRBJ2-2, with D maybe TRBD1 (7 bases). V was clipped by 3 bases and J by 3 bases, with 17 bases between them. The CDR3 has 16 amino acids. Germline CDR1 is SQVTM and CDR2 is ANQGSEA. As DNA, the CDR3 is TGCAGCGTTGAGGCGCAGGGGGGCTTGGACACCGGGGAGCTGTTTTTT. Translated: CSVEAQGGLDTGELFF.

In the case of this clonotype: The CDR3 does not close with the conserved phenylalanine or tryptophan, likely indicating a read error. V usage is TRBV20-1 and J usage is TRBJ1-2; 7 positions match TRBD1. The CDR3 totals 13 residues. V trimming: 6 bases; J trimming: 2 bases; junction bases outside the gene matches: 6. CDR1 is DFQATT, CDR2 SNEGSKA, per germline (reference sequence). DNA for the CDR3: TGCAGTGCCCGGGACAGCCAAAACTATGGCTACACCCTC. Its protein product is CSARDSQNYGYTL.

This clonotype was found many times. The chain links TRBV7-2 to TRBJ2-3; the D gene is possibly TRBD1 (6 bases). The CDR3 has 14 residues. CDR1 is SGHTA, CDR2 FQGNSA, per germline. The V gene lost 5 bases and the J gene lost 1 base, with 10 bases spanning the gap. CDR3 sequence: CASSPGAGTDTQYF. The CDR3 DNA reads TGTGCCAGCAGCCCAGGGGCGGGCACAGATACGCAGTATTTT.

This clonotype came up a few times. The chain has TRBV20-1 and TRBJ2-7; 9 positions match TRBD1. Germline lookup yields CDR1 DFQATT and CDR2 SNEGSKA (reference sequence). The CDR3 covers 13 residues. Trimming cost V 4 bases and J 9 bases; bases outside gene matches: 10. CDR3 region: CSATPGQGMGQYF. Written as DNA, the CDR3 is TGCAGTGCTACCCCGGGACAGGGAATGGGGCAGTACTTC.

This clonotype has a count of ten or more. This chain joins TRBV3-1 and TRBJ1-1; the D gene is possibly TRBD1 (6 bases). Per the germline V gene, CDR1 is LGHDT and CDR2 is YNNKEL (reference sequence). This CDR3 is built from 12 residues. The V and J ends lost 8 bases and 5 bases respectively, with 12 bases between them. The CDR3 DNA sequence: TGTGCCAGCGGGGGGCAGGTTACTGAAGCTTTCTTT. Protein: CASGGQVTEAFF.

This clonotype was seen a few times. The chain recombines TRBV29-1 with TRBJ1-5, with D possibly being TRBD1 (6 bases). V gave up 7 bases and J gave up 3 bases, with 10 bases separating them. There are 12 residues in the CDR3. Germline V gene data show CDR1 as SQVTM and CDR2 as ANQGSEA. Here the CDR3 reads CSAGQPNQPQHF. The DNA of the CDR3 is TGCAGCGCCGGACAGCCCAATCAGCCCCAGCATTTT.

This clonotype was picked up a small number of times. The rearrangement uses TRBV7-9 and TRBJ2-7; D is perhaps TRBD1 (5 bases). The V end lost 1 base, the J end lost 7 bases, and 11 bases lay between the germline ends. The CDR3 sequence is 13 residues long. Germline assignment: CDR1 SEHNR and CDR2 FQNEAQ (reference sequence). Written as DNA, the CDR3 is TGTGCCAGCAGCTTAGAATTTAGGGGTGAGCAGTACTTC. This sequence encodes CASSLEFRGEQYF.

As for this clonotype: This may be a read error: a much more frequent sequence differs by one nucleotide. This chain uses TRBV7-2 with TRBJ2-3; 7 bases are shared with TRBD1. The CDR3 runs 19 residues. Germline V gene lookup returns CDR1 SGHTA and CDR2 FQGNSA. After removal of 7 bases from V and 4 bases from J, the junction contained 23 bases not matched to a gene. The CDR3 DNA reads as TGTGCCAGCATTCTAGAGGGGGCGCGGGTGGTAGGCTTCCCAGATACGCAGTATTTT. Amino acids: CASILEGARVVGFPDTQYF.

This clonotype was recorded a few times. The chain's CDR3 is CASTGTYHEQYF. The CDR3 DNA follows: TGTGCCAGCACCGGGACTTACCACGAGCAGTACTTC. The rearrangement uses TRBV12-3 or TRBV12-4 and TRBJ2-7; a weak D match, TRBD2 (6 bases). This CDR3 has 12 residues. Trimming removed 7 bases from V and 5 bases from J, with 12 bases in between.

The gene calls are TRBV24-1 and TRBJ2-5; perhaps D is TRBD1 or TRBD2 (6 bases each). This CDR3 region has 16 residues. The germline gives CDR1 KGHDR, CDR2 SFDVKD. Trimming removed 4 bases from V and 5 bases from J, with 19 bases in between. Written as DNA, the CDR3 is TGTGCCACCAGTGAGCCAGGAGGGGGGCGGTCGGAGACCCAGTACTTC. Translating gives CATSEPGGGRSETQYF.

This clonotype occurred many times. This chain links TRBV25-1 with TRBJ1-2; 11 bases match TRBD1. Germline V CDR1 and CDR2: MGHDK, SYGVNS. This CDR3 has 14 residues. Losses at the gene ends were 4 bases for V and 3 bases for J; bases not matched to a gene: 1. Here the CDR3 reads CASSGTGGHYGYTF. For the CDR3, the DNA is TGTGCCAGCAGTGGGACAGGGGGCCACTATGGCTACACCTTC.

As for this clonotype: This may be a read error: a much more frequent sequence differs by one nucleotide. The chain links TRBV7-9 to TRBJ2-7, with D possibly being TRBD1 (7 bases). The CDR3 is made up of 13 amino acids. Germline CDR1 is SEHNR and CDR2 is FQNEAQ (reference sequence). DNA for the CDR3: TGTGCCTGCAGCTTGGAGGGGGCCTCCCTACCTCTTTTC. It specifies CACSLEGASLPLF.